These 9 T cell receptor beta chains were sequenced from one sample in a study of CD8 T cells in Susac syndrome. Reverse transcription used about 0.45 to 1 ug RNA and random hexamers. One entry per CDR3 protein results from TCRdb running MiXCR on the immunoSEQ multiplex PCR reads. The sample holds about 150,000 distinct CDR3 sequences; 92% are singletons and the top ten take more than 0.07%. Sequenced sample: CD4+ T cells from PBMCs. The receptors here all came from a human donor in good health.

The chain combines TRBV10-3 with TRBJ2-3, with TRBD2 matching 7 bases. J was trimmed by 3 bases and V by 11 bases; bases with no gene match: 5. The CDR3 has 12 amino acids. The germline CDR1 and CDR2 sequences are ENHRY and SYGVKD. Here the CDR3 reads CAAGEGTDTQYF. The CDR3, as DNA: TGTGCCGCGGGGGAGGGAACAGATACGCAGTATTTT.

This sequence joins TRBV7-8 and TRBJ2-2; 7 bases match TRBD2. V was pared by 1 base and J by 3 bases, with 17 bases of the junction left unmatched. CDR3 size: 20 residues. Germline V gives CDR1 SGHVS, CDR2 FQNEAQ. The CDR3 DNA sequence: TGTGCCAGCAGCTTAGAGCTCGGTAGCGGGCTTCACTCTCACACCGGGGAGCTGTTTTTT. Encoded protein: CASSLELGSGLHSHTGELFF.

A few counts support this clonotype. The chain uses TRBV30 and TRBJ1-1; D uncertain. Germline V gene lookup returns CDR1 GTSNPN and CDR2 SVGIG (reference sequence). V was clipped by 3 bases and J by 1 base, with 3 bases between them. This CDR3 is 11 amino acids long. CDR3 loop: CAWRGNTEAFF. As DNA, the CDR3 is TGTGCCTGGAGGGGGAACACTGAAGCTTTCTTT.

V and J are TRBV20-1 and TRBJ1-1; D perhaps matches TRBD1 (6 bases). The CDR3 is made up of 11 amino acids. V was cut by 7 bases and J by 5 bases, with 11 bases left in between. In germline, CDR1 is DFQATT, CDR2 SNEGSKA (reference sequence). This chain's CDR3 is CSVRGGTEAFF. As DNA, the CDR3 is TGCAGTGTTAGGGGGGGGACTGAAGCTTTCTTT.

The chain's CDR3 is CAIRPGQVNTGELFF. The CDR3 DNA is TGTGCCATCAGGCCGGGACAGGTTAACACCGGGGAGCTGTTTTTT. This chain links TRBV10-3 with TRBJ2-2; 8 nucleotides agree with TRBD1. Trimming took 6 bases from V and 2 from J; bases not matched to a gene: 5. Germline lookup yields CDR1 ENHRY and CDR2 SYGVKD. This CDR3 has 15 residues.

This chain links TRBV7-9 with TRBJ1-4; 9 bases match TRBD1. Trimming at V came to 5 bases and at J to 0 bases, leaving 7 bases not matched to a gene. Germline CDR1 reads SEHNR; CDR2 reads FQNEAQ (reference sequence). The CDR3 loop spans 17 amino acids. The CDR3 loop reads CASSTGQGRTTNEKLFF. The CDR3 nucleotides are TGTGCCAGCAGCACAGGACAGGGGCGAACAACTAATGAAAAACTGTTTTTT.

Remarks on this clonotype: One end of the junction fails to match germline, which may point to a read error. This chain links TRBV5-1 with TRBJ1-2; no clear D gene. Germline lookup yields CDR1 SGHRS and CDR2 YFSETQ. The CDR3 spans 14 residues. This chain's CDR3 is CASSLGSGVDGYTF. The CDR3 DNA reads as TGCGCCAGCAGCCTGGGTTCCGGGGTGGATGGCTACACTTTC.

The chain couples TRBV7-3 to TRBJ1-2; the match to TRBD1 covers 8 bases. Germline V gene lookup returns CDR1 SGHTA and CDR2 FQGTGA. Trimming removed 4 bases from V and 4 bases from J; junction bases left unmatched: 8. The CDR3 spans 15 residues. This CDR3 reads CASSSSSGGGYGYTF. The CDR3 DNA reads as TGTGCCAGCAGCTCCTCATCAGGGGGCGGCTATGGCTACACCTTC.

The chain carries TRBV18 and TRBJ2-7; the match to TRBD2 covers 12 bases. CDR1 is KGHSH, CDR2 LQKENI, per germline. V shed 1 base, J shed 3 bases, and the junction held 4 bases outside the gene matches. CDR3 length: 16 amino acids. CDR3 in amino acids: CASSPQLAGGFYEQYF. DNA for the CDR3: TGTGCCAGCTCACCACAGCTAGCGGGGGGGTTCTACGAGCAGTACTTC.